This T cell receptor beta chain was recovered during a study of cytomegalovirus exposure and HLA in healthy donors. General study findings and limits: Most observed TCR sequences were rare, whereas some public TCRs were detected in many donors.

In regard to this clone: Its antigen is still unknown.

V gave up 3 bases and J gave up 0 bases, with 11 bases separating them. The germline V gene has CDR1 SNHLY and CDR2 FYNNEI. The CDR3 sequence is 15 residues long. PCR primers comprised 60 Vbeta and 13 Jbeta primers. Sequenced by immunoSEQ multiplex PCR; TCRdb stores in-frame clones only, minus some. This sample has some 78,000 clones, with over 65% found just once. The sequence was collected from a man aged 35-49 years in good health and CMV-seropositive. Specimen: PBMCs. This chain joins TRBV2 and TRBJ1-1, with TRBD1 as a possible D gene (5 bases). The CDR3 nucleotides read TGTGCCAGCAGTGACGCGGGGGGGGTGAACACTGAAGCTTTCTTT. Amino acids: CASSDAGGVNTEAFF.